Each of the 21 T cell receptor beta chains below was sequenced from the same sample in a study of T cell responses to AZD1222 COVID-19 vaccine. Here immunoSEQ multiplex PCR was the method, and the copy in TCRdb shows in-frame clones only, minus some. Of over 85,000 clones detected, 70% to 85% appear once; the ten largest clones hold 11% to 15%. Sequences were derived from peripheral blood, sampled 28 days after the second AZD1222 dose. The source is an adult who received the AZD1222 COVID-19 vaccine.

This sequence joins TRBV6-5 and TRBJ1-2, with a tentative D call TRBD1 (5 bases). The CDR3 has 12 residues. Germline loops: CDR1 MNHEY, CDR2 SVGAGI. Trimming cost V 10 bases and J 4 bases, with 13 bases left between them. Written as DNA, the CDR3 is TGTGCCACCACCTCCGACAGCTATGGCTACACCTTC. Its translation: CATTSDSYGYTF.

This rearrangement joins TRBV6-1 to TRBJ1-2; D unresolved. The V and J ends lost 0 bases and 4 bases respectively, with 15 bases between them. Germline-derived CDR1 and CDR2 are MNHNS and SASEGT. The CDR3 extends over 16 amino acids. The CDR3 loop is CASSEAADGGSYGYTF. In nucleotides, the CDR3 is TGTGCCAGCAGTGAAGCGGCGGACGGAGGGAGCTATGGCTACACCTTC.

V usage is TRBV7-2 and J usage is TRBJ1-1; D is possibly TRBD1 (5 bases). Germline CDR1 reads SGHTA; CDR2 reads FQGNSA. The CDR3 is 15 amino acids. Trimming removed 5 bases at V and 0 bases at J, with 13 bases between. The CDR3 region is CASSPLGHMNTEAFF. The CDR3 DNA sequence: TGTGCCAGCAGCCCCCTAGGACACATGAACACTGAAGCTTTCTTT.

CDR3 region: CASSYIRDALSEQYF. The CDR3 DNA follows: TGTGCCAGCAGCTACATCCGGGACGCCCTCTCCGAGCAGTACTTC. This chain joins TRBV7-9 and TRBJ2-7; D might be TRBD1 or TRBD2, each matching 5 bases. Germline V gene lookup returns CDR1 SEHNR and CDR2 FQNEAQ (reference sequence). Trimming left V 4 bases short and J 6 bases short, with 19 bases between. The CDR3 extends over 15 amino acids.

The genes are TRBV3-1 (or the pseudogene TRBV3-2) and TRBJ1-5; D is undetermined. The germline V and J ends were trimmed by 1 base and 2 bases, with 12 bases remaining between them. This CDR3 region has 16 residues. Germline CDR1 and CDR2: LGHDT and YNNKEL (reference sequence). The CDR3 DNA sequence: TGTGCCAGCAGCCAAGGAGGAGGTTTGGGCAATCAGCCCCAGCATTTT. This translates into CASSQGGGLGNQPQHF.

This chain joins TRBV3-1 (or the pseudogene TRBV3-2) and TRBJ2-5; unclear D gene. CDR1 is LGHDT, CDR2 YNNKEL, per germline (reference sequence). Trimming pared 1 base from V and 5 bases from J, leaving 5 bases between. The CDR3 spans 12 residues. The CDR3 loop reads CASSQASETQYF. The CDR3, as DNA: TGTGCCAGCAGCCAAGCTTCCGAGACCCAGTACTTC.

The chain is built from TRBV2 and TRBJ1-6; TRBD1 agrees at 7 bases. V trimming: 6 bases; J trimming: 9 bases; junction bases outside the gene matches: 8. CDR1 and CDR2 from the germline V gene are SNHLY and FYNNEI. The length of the CDR3 is 14 residues. CDR3 coding DNA: TGTGCCAGCAGCGCGACAGGGATACGTTCACCCCTCCACTTT. Its protein is CASSATGIRSPLHF.

V and J are TRBV28 and TRBJ1-2, with TRBD1 matching over 9 bases. Germline lookup yields CDR1 MDHEN and CDR2 SYDVKM. CDR3 length equals 13 residues. Trimming at V came to 6 bases and at J to 6 bases, leaving 5 bases not matched to a gene. As DNA, the CDR3 is TGTGCCAGCAGACTCGGGACAGGGAATGGCTACACCTTC. Translation: CASRLGTGNGYTF.

This chain joins TRBV5-8 and TRBJ2-7; D might be TRBD1 (6 bases). This CDR3 has 11 amino acids. The germline V and J ends were trimmed by 6 bases and 5 bases, with 9 bases remaining between them. Looked up from germline, CDR1 is SGHTS and CDR2 is YDEGEE. Here the CDR3 DNA reads TGTGCCAGCAACAGGGTCGACGAGCAGTACTTC. It encodes CASNRVDEQYF.

This sequence joins TRBV10-3 and TRBJ2-4, with unresolved D. The V end lost 5 bases, the J end lost 5 bases, and 4 bases lay between the germline ends. CDR3 length: 11 residues. Per the germline V gene, CDR1 is ENHRY and CDR2 is SYGVKD. The CDR3 coding sequence is TGTGCCATCAGTTCAGAAAACATTCAGTACTTC. It encodes CAISSENIQYF.

The rearrangement uses TRBV19 and TRBJ1-6, with D perhaps matching TRBD1 (6 bases). The CDR3 covers 13 residues. The V end lost 6 bases, the J end lost 8 bases, and 11 bases lay between the germline ends. From germline, CDR1 is LNHDA and CDR2 SQIVND (reference sequence). The DNA of the CDR3 is TGTGCCAGTAGAGGGGGTACCTATTCACCCCTCCACTTT. This encodes CASRGGTYSPLHF.

The rearrangement joins TRBV6-5 to TRBJ2-7, with 11 bases lining up with TRBD1. Trimming cost V 6 bases and J 6 bases; bases outside gene matches: 4. Germline assignment: CDR1 MNHEY and CDR2 SVGAGI. CDR3 length: 13 residues. In DNA form, the CDR3 reads TGTGCCAGCAGGGGACAGGGGGAAGCCGAGCAGTACTTC. Translated: CASRGQGEAEQYF.

The chain couples TRBV18 to TRBJ1-2; D not certain. Trimming shortened V by 3 bases and J by 8 bases, and 13 bases separated the two germline ends. The germline gives CDR1 KGHSH, CDR2 LQKENI. The CDR3 is 13 amino acids. The CDR3 sequence: CASSPGDFAGYTF. CDR3 DNA sequence: TGTGCCAGCTCACCGGGTGATTTTGCGGGCTACACCTTC.

This clone was counted ten times or more. This sequence joins TRBV4-2 and TRBJ1-1; 7 bases agree with TRBD1. Losses at the gene ends were 0 bases for V and 3 bases for J; bases not matched to a gene: 10. CDR3 size: 17 residues. Germline V gene sequence: CDR1 LGHNA, CDR2 YNFKEQ. DNA of the CDR3: TGTGCCAGCAGCCAAGAGTCAGGAGGAGGGGGCCACACTGAAGCTTTCTTT. This encodes CASSQESGGGGHTEAFF.

The chain links TRBV9 to TRBJ1-2; D is ambiguous. Per germline, CDR1 SGDLS and CDR2 YYNGEE. Trimming took off 0 bases at V and 5 bases at J, with 11 bases between the two ends. The CDR3 runs 14 residues. The CDR3 spells CASSVGSGTYGYTF. The CDR3, as DNA: TGTGCCAGCAGCGTAGGATCCGGAACGTATGGCTACACCTTC. Filled out from reference TRBV9 and TRBJ1-2, the complete variable domain reads DSGVTQTPKHLITATGQRVTLRCSPRSGDLSVYWYQQSLDQGLQFLIQYYNGEERAKGNILERFSAQQFPDLHSELNLSSLELGDSALYFCASSVGSGTYGYTFGSGTRLTVV.

This clone was counted once. The chain combines TRBV2 with TRBJ2-4, with 8 bases lining up with TRBD2. This CDR3 contains 15 residues. CDR1 and CDR2 (germline): SNHLY, FYNNEI. The V and J ends lost 6 bases and 0 bases, in that order; junction bases with no gene match: 4. The CDR3 sequence is CASSREGPAKNIQYF. CDR3 DNA: TGTGCCAGCAGCCGGGAGGGCCCAGCCAAAAACATTCAGTACTTC. Full variable domain (remainder filled in from reference TRBV2 and TRBJ2-4): EPEVTQTPSHQVTQMGQEVILRCVPISNHLYFYWYRQILGQKVEFLVSFYNNEISEKSEIFDDQFSVERPDGSNFTLKIRSTKLEDSAMYFCASSREGPAKNIQYFGAGTRLSVL.

This clone has a single count. The chain employs TRBV11-3 and TRBJ2-7; TRBD1 is a possible D gene (5 bases). V lost 1 base, J lost 3 bases, and 13 bases lay in between. The CDR3 spans 15 residues. Germline values: CDR1 SGHNT, CDR2 YENEEA. This CDR3 reads CASSLAGLSIYEQYF. Here the CDR3 DNA reads TGTGCCAGCAGCTTAGCAGGGTTGTCCATCTACGAGCAGTACTTC.

V is TRBV19 and J is TRBJ1-2; D is ambiguous. V lost 3 bases, J lost 6 bases, and 11 bases lay in between. The germline V gene encodes CDR1 LNHDA and CDR2 SQIVND (reference sequence). The CDR3 has 13 residues. Here the CDR3 reads CASSIRYFDGYTF. The CDR3 DNA follows: TGTGCCAGTAGTATTAGGTACTTCGATGGCTACACCTTC. The variable domain in full, with the rest retrieved from reference TRBV19 and TRBJ1-2, is DGGITQSPKYLFRKEGQNVTLSCEQNLNHDAMYWYRQDPGQGLRLIYYSQIVNDFQKGDIAEGYSVSREKKESFPLTVTSAQKNPTAFYLCASSIRYFDGYTFGSGTRLTVV.

The chain is built from TRBV10-2 and TRBJ1-3; D is ambiguous. In germline, CDR1 is WSHSY, CDR2 SAAADI. The CDR3 covers 13 residues. V lost 5 bases to trimming and J lost 11 bases, with 16 bases between them. The CDR3 coding sequence is TGCGCCAGCAGTTCGATTCAGTCGATGGCCATATATTTT. Its translation is CASSSIQSMAIYF.

The rearrangement joins TRBV6-4 to TRBJ2-2, with unresolved D. Germline V gene data show CDR1 as MRHNA and CDR2 as SNTAGT. The ends were cut back, 4 bases at V and 0 bases at J, with 3 bases in the middle. The CDR3 runs 13 residues. In DNA, the CDR3 is TGTGCCAGCAGTGTGACGAACACCGGGGAGCTGTTTTTT. Amino acids: CASSVTNTGELFF.

V gene TRBV4-1 combines with J gene TRBJ1-5; D gene uncertain. The CDR3 consists of 13 residues. V was pared by 0 bases and J by 5 bases, with 5 bases between. Germline-derived CDR1 and CDR2 are MGHRA and YSYEKL. The CDR3 DNA sequence: TGCGCCAGCAGCCAAGATGCGGATCAGCCCCAGCATTTT. This gives the protein CASSQDADQPQHF.